This T cell receptor (beta chain) was found in a study of early T cells in non-severe SARS-CoV-2 infection. This clonotype was found many times. Germline assignment: CDR1 LGHDT and CDR2 YNNKEL (reference sequence). V was shortened by 4 bases and J by 1 base, with 14 bases between the two germline ends. The CDR3 sequence is 15 residues long. TCRdb re-analysed the 5' RACE reads in MiXCR, keeping a single row per CDR3 protein. The repertoire holds about 50,000 distinct CDR3 sequences, roughly 5.7% seen once, with about 4.9% in the top ten. Sequenced here: whole blood, sampled at baseline. This TCR derives from an adult who was a healthcare worker with PCR-confirmed SARS-CoV-2 infection or an uninfected control (not recorded which). This chain uses TRBV3-1 with TRBJ2-7, with D perhaps assigned TRBD1 or TRBD2 (5 bases each). DNA for the CDR3: TGTGCCAGCAGCCTGGGACCCACTGTTTCCTACGAGCAGTACTTC. Protein: CASSLGPTVSYEQYF.